Sequencing of this T cell receptor beta chain was carried out in a study of T cell clonality in common variable immunodeficiency. Broader study findings: CVID subjects shared fewer TCRbeta clones than healthy controls did. TCRbeta clonality was increased in CVID versus healthy controls.

There are 13 residues in the CDR3. Germline-derived CDR1 and CDR2 are SEHNR and FQNEAQ (reference sequence). The V end lost 4 bases, the J end lost 5 bases, and 12 bases lay between the germline ends. The table came from immunoSEQ multiplex PCR; TCRdb's copy has only in-frame clones and leaves some out. This table holds 80,000 or so clones with no singletons; the top ten claim about 0.8%. This clone was observed at least ten times. Its target is unknown. The DNA ends 3 residues before the CDR3 does, and the rest of the CDR3 is filled in from the germline J gene. This sequence originates from a person aged 18-69 years in good health. The material sequenced was peripheral blood mononuclear cells. The rearrangement joins TRBV7-9 to TRBJ2-7; D is undetermined. CDR3 DNA (partial): TGTGCCAGCAGCTCCTTCCCGTACAACGAG. Residues: CASSSFPYNE. The CDR3, in full, reads CASSSFPYNEQYF. Filled out from reference TRBV7-9 and TRBJ2-7, the complete variable domain reads DTGVSQNPRHKITKRGQNVTFRCDPISEHNRLYWYRQTLGQGPEFLTYFQNEAQLEKSRLLSDRFSAERPKGSFSTLEIQRTEQGDSAMYLCASSSFPYNEQYFGPGTRLTVT.